The 30 T cell receptor beta chains listed next were all sequenced from one sample in a study of naive and memory T cell subsets. Study-wide results and caveats: A few larger clonotypes appeared in naive repertoires, especially CD8, possibly memory cells re-expressing CD45RA.

These TCRs' antigens remain unknown. Two oligonucleotides, mixed equimolar, formed the beta constant-region primer covering TRBC1 and TRBC2. Nested alpha and beta constant-region primers with the SP2 primer drove four PCR rounds on ligated cDNA. MiXCR, applied by TCRdb to the UMI-ligation and nested PCR reads, yields one record per CDR3 protein. The sample yields around 160,000 distinct CDR3 sequences, under 25% seen once. Specimen: naive CD4+ T cells from blood. The receptor source for this set is a human donor in good health.

This clonotype came up a few times. The genes are TRBV10-3 and TRBJ2-7; TRBD2 matches 13 bases. Trimming at V came to 3 bases and at J to 7 bases, leaving 9 bases not matched to a gene. Germline CDR1 and CDR2: ENHRY and SYGVKD. This CDR3 contains 16 residues. The CDR3 loop reads CAISDPGLAGEREQYF. DNA of the CDR3: TGTGCCATCAGTGACCCCGGACTAGCGGGAGAGCGGGAGCAGTACTTC.

The chain uses TRBV20-1 and TRBJ2-1; perhaps TRBD2 as D (6 bases). The CDR3 has 12 residues. Deletions cut 6 bases from V and 6 bases from J, with 12 bases between. Per germline, CDR1 DFQATT and CDR2 SNEGSKA (reference sequence). CDR3 DNA: TGCAGTGCCAAGATGGGGGGCAATGAGCAGTTCTTC. This gives the protein CSAKMGGNEQFF.

V and J are TRBV6-2 or TRBV6-3 and TRBJ1-1; D unresolved. The V end was cut by 6 bases, the J end by 1 base, with 9 bases between. Germline CDR1 and CDR2: MNHEY and SVGEGT. This CDR3 has 13 amino acids. CDR3 DNA: TGTGCCAGCAGCGATTTGAAGAACACTGAAGCTTTCTTT. This sequence encodes CASSDLKNTEAFF.

This clonotype occurred once. The rearrangement links TRBV4-1 to TRBJ1-6, with 7 positions matching TRBD1. This CDR3 is built from 13 residues. V dropped 6 bases and J dropped 10; count of bases not matched to a gene: 6. Looked up from germline, CDR1 is MGHRA and CDR2 is YSYEKL. Written as DNA, the CDR3 is TGCGCCAGCAGACTGACAGGGCAATCACCCCTCCACTTT. Amino acid sequence: CASRLTGQSPLHF.

The rearrangement uses TRBV7-2 and TRBJ2-5; D gene ambiguous. Germline CDR1 is SGHTA and CDR2 is FQGNSA. The CDR3 is 16 amino acids. With 5 bases removed from V and 5 bases from J, the gap between germline ends came to 21 bases. CDR3 protein: CASSTHLGVVRETQYF. The CDR3 region has the DNA TGTGCCAGCAGCACCCACCTAGGTGTGGTACGGGAGACCCAGTACTTC.

The V gene is TRBV6-6, the J gene TRBJ2-1, with D possibly matching TRBD1 (7 bases). The CDR3 runs 13 residues. Trimming cost V 9 bases and J 4 bases, with 13 bases left between them. CDR1 is MNHNY and CDR2 is SVGAGI in the germline V gene (reference sequence). In DNA, the CDR3 is TGTGCCAGTAAGACAGGGAGGTACAATGAGCAGTTCTTC. Encoded protein: CASKTGRYNEQFF.

This clonotype was detected many times. The V and J genes are TRBV6-4 and TRBJ2-3, with unresolved D. The length of the CDR3 is 14 residues. Trimming removed 5 bases at V and 7 bases at J, with 16 bases between. Germline V CDR1 and CDR2: MRHNA, SNTAGT. The CDR3 DNA is TGTGCCAGCAGTCCGTCATTCGAACAGAATACGCAGTATTTT. This encodes CASSPSFEQNTQYF.

This clonotype was counted at least ten times. The chain links TRBV5-4 to TRBJ2-1, with D perhaps matching TRBD2 (5 bases). The CDR3 loop spans 13 amino acids. Per germline, CDR1 SGHNT and CDR2 YYREEE (reference sequence). Trimming took 6 bases from V and 9 from J, leaving 16 bases between them. CDR3 amino acids: CASTLGPGGEQFF. The CDR3 nucleotides are TGTGCCAGCACCCTGGGCCCCGGAGGTGAGCAGTTCTTC.

CDR3 nucleotide sequence: TGTGCCAGCAGCCGCCTTCTAGCGGGGCTTAATGAGCAGTTCTTC. Its translation is CASSRLLAGLNEQFF. The V and J genes are TRBV7-3 and TRBJ2-1; 9 bases match TRBD2. Losses at the gene ends were 5 bases for V and 7 bases for J; bases not matched to a gene: 9. The CDR3 sequence is 15 residues long. Germline lookup yields CDR1 SGHTA and CDR2 FQGTGA. The full variable domain, its missing parts supplied by reference TRBV7-3 and TRBJ2-1, is GAGVSQTPSNKVTEKGKYVELRCDPISGHTALYWYRQSLGQGPEFLIYFQGTGAADDSGLPNDRFFAVRPEGSVSTLKIQRTERGDSAVYLCASSRLLAGLNEQFFGPGTRLTVL.

V and J are TRBV7-8 and TRBJ1-1; D not certain. Germline values: CDR1 SGHVS, CDR2 FQNEAQ. The CDR3 contains 13 residues. V lost 5 bases and J lost 0, with 7 bases in between. The CDR3 loop reads CASSARLNTEAFF. The CDR3 coding sequence is TGTGCCAGCAGCGCCCGATTGAACACTGAAGCTTTCTTT.

Details on this clonotype: A much larger clonotype is one base distant, so this may be a read error. This chain's CDR3 is CASSLAGRTDTQYF. The CDR3 bases are TGTGCCAGCAGCTTAGCGGGTCGCACAGATACGCAGTATTTT. The chain combines TRBV7-9 with TRBJ2-3; D is unresolved. The CDR3 runs 14 residues. Per the germline V gene, CDR1 is SEHNR and CDR2 is FQNEAQ (reference sequence). Trimming took 0 bases from V and 1 from J, leaving 5 bases between them.

The chain recombines TRBV7-2 with TRBJ1-1; D is ambiguous. CDR3 length: 13 amino acids. Germline CDR1 reads SGHTA; CDR2 reads FQGNSA. V was trimmed by 5 bases and J by 5 bases, leaving 12 bases between them. The CDR3 sequence is CASSRKGRTEAFF. CDR3 in DNA: TGTGCCAGCAGCCGTAAAGGGCGGACTGAAGCTTTCTTT.

The chain recombines TRBV5-1 with TRBJ2-1, with 8 bases lining up with TRBD2. The V gene's germline CDR1 is SGHRS and CDR2 YFSETQ. The trim removed 1 base at V and 7 bases at J, leaving 4 bases unmatched. This CDR3 is built from 14 residues. The CDR3 nucleotides are TGCGCCAGCAGCTTGAGACTAGCGTGGAATGAGCAGTTCTTC. Translation: CASSLRLAWNEQFF.

V usage is TRBV3-1 and J usage is TRBJ2-5; D might be TRBD1 (6 bases). CDR1 is LGHDT and CDR2 is YNNKEL in the germline V gene (reference sequence). The CDR3 sequence is 15 residues long. Trimming pared 4 bases from V and 9 bases from J, leaving 21 bases between. CDR3: CASSRRQDTYLAQYF. The CDR3 DNA sequence: TGTGCCAGCAGCCGTCGACAGGACACATATCTGGCCCAGTACTTC.

There are many counts of this clonotype. CDR3 residues: CASSLSVSYEQYF. CDR3 bases: TGTGCCAGCAGTTTATCAGTCTCCTACGAGCAGTACTTC. This chain joins TRBV28 and TRBJ2-7; D is uncertain. The CDR3 extends over 13 amino acids. Deletions cut 1 base from V and 0 bases from J, with 4 bases between. Germline lookup yields CDR1 MDHEN and CDR2 SYDVKM.

Only one count was recorded for this clonotype. V usage is TRBV6-4 and J usage is TRBJ1-1; 8 bases fit TRBD1. V lost 6 bases and J lost 8; bases outside the gene matches: 5. CDR3 length: 12 residues. CDR1 and CDR2 (germline): MRHNA, SNTAGT. The CDR3 region has the DNA TGTGCCAGCAGGGGGACAGGTGGGGAAGCTTTCTTT. As protein: CASRGTGGEAFF.

The V call is TRBV4-1, the J call TRBJ2-1; 15 bases align to TRBD2. The CDR3 loop spans 18 amino acids. Germline-derived CDR1 and CDR2 are MGHRA and YSYEKL. The ends lost 0 bases at V and 8 bases at J; junction bases unmatched: 8. CDR3 DNA sequence: TGCGCCAGCAGCCAAGAGGGACTAGCGGGAGGAGGGTCGGATGAGCAGTTCTTC. This encodes CASSQEGLAGGGSDEQFF.

The chain joins TRBV6-2 or TRBV6-3 to TRBJ2-3; 7 bases line up with TRBD1. Germline CDR1 and CDR2: MNHEY and SVGEGT. V was clipped by 6 bases and J by 7 bases; unmatched bases: 13. This CDR3 contains 15 residues. CDR3 DNA sequence: TGTGCCAGCAGAAACGGACAGGAGATTTTGCATACGCAGTATTTT. This translates into CASRNGQEILHTQYF.

The sample holds a few counts of this clonotype. J is TRBJ1-1 and V is TRBV5-1, with 8 bases identical to TRBD1. The J segment lost 1 base and the V segment lost 0 bases, leaving 5 bases of the junction unmatched. This CDR3 spans 16 amino acids. Germline CDR1 and CDR2: SGHRS and YFSETQ. Here the CDR3 reads CASSLGAGTGNTEAFF. The CDR3 DNA is TGCGCCAGCAGCTTGGGAGCCGGGACAGGGAACACTGAAGCTTTCTTT.

This clonotype was seen more than once but under ten times. The rearrangement links TRBV28 to TRBJ2-7; D is uncertain. V shed 2 bases and J shed 6 bases, with 14 bases lying between them. Germline values: CDR1 MDHEN, CDR2 SYDVKM. The length of the CDR3 is 14 residues. The CDR3, as DNA: TGTGCCAGCAGTTTACTAACACGGACCGGCGAGCAGTACTTC. Translation: CASSLLTRTGEQYF. Based on the CDR3 plus reference TRBV28 and TRBJ2-7, the full variable domain is DVKVTQSSRYLVKRTGEKVFLECVQDMDHENMFWYRQDPGLGLRLIYFSYDVKMKEKGDIPEGYSVSREKKERFSLILESASTNQTSMYLCASSLLTRTGEQYFGPGTRLTVT.

The chain couples TRBV5-1 to TRBJ2-7; 9 positions agree with TRBD2. The ends lost 3 bases at V and 1 base at J; junction bases unmatched: 2. This CDR3 is 14 amino acids long. CDR1 is SGHRS, CDR2 YFSETQ, per germline. The CDR3 protein is CASSSSGKSYEQYF. In DNA form, the CDR3 reads TGCGCCAGCAGCTCTAGCGGGAAATCCTACGAGCAGTACTTC.

V usage is TRBV11-3 and J usage is TRBJ2-2, with D perhaps matching TRBD1 (6 bases). V was trimmed by 3 bases and J by 6 bases, leaving 23 bases between them. Per germline, CDR1 SGHNT and CDR2 YENEEA. The CDR3 length is 18 residues. The DNA for the CDR3 is TGTGCCAGCAGCTTTGGGGGCTGGGGTCGTGGAGCGTCCGGGGAGCTGTTTTTT. This sequence encodes CASSFGGWGRGASGELFF.

CDR3 sequence reads: CSARQGSDTQYF. As DNA, the CDR3 is TGCAGTGCAAGACAGGGCTCAGATACGCAGTATTTT. This chain links TRBV20-1 with TRBJ2-3, with 7 bases identical to TRBD1. The length of the CDR3 is 12 residues. CDR1 DFQATT and CDR2 SNEGSKA come from the germline V gene (reference sequence). Unmatched junction bases numbered 4, after V lost 6 bases and J lost 4 bases.

This clonotype was picked up a small number of times. This chain joins TRBV14 and TRBJ2-1, with D uncertain. Germline values: CDR1 SGHDN, CDR2 FVKESK. The CDR3 has 15 amino acids. Trimming took off 4 bases at V and 7 bases at J, with 17 bases between the two ends. Here the CDR3 reads CASSRPGPARNEQFF. As DNA, the CDR3 is TGTGCCAGCAGCCGCCCCGGCCCCGCTAGAAATGAGCAGTTCTTC.

This clonotype was observed a handful of times. The chain couples TRBV10-1 to TRBJ2-2; no reliable D call. CDR3 length: 13 residues. Germline V gene data show CDR1 as WNHNN and CDR2 as SYGVQD (reference sequence). Between the trimmed V and J ends, which lost 4 bases and 6 bases, there was a span of 9 bases. The CDR3 reads CASSVKRAGELFF. In nucleotides, the CDR3 is TGCGCCAGCAGTGTAAAAAGGGCCGGGGAGCTGTTTTTT.

The chain carries TRBV30 and TRBJ2-7; 8 bases are a match to TRBD2. V lost 0 bases and J lost 1; bases outside the gene matches: 5. Germline V gives CDR1 GTSNPN, CDR2 SVGIG (reference sequence). This CDR3 is built from 15 residues. The CDR3 sequence: CAWSVIAGPSYEQYF. CDR3 nucleotide sequence: TGTGCCTGGAGTGTAATAGCGGGGCCGTCCTACGAGCAGTACTTC.

This sequence joins TRBV12-3 or TRBV12-4 and TRBJ1-2, with no clear D. The CDR3 extends over 15 amino acids. V lost 2 bases and J lost 8, with 18 bases in between. The CDR3 region is CASSLRRRARWGYTF. The CDR3 DNA sequence: TGTGCCAGCAGTTTAAGGCGGCGGGCCCGCTGGGGCTACACCTTC.

This clonotype came up a few times. The chain joins TRBV12-3 or TRBV12-4 to TRBJ2-7; D perhaps matches TRBD2 (6 bases). The CDR3 is 12 residues long. V dropped 6 bases and J dropped 12 bases, with 18 bases sitting between them. The CDR3 DNA reads TGTGCCAGCAGCTCGCCGGGACTCCTGATGTACTTC. This gives the protein CASSSPGLLMYF.

The table lists this clonotype with a few counts. V is TRBV29-1 and J is TRBJ2-1; D is possibly TRBD2 (5 bases). CDR3 size: 14 residues. Per the germline V gene, CDR1 is SQVTM and CDR2 is ANQGSEA. The V end lost 2 bases, the J end lost 5 bases, and 13 bases lay between the germline ends. The CDR3 nucleotides read TGCAGCGTTGAATCGGGGTTCAGCGACAATGAGCAGTTCTTC. Translated: CSVESGFSDNEQFF.

With respect to this clonotype: One end of the junction does not line up with germline, which may come from a read error. The chain carries TRBV12-3 or TRBV12-4 and TRBJ2-2; 9 bases are shared with TRBD2. The CDR3 totals 14 residues. The CDR3 nucleotides read TGTGCCAGCAGATTAGCGGGAGTGTCCGGGGAGCTGTTTTTT. This gives the protein CASRLAGVSGELFF.